This record looks at one TCR beta chain sequence and its context. Its matching antigen is unknown. Losses at the gene ends were 5 bases for V and 6 bases for J; bases not matched to a gene: 10. The germline V gene encodes CDR1 SEHNR and CDR2 FQNEAQ (reference sequence). CDR3 length equals 16 residues. This entry belongs to a study of cytomegalovirus exposure and HLA in healthy donors. About the research overall: Earlier, 200 million or so T cells were analyzed, and fewer than 120 million unique TCR beta sequences were found among them. Broader study findings: Solely CMV serostatus was available to characterize immune exposure. There were reportedly fewer N-insertions in an Asian-associated ancestry cluster than the approximately 600-donor mean, in a later analysis. Common viral pathogens (according to a later analysis) appeared linked to several of the most significant clusters.

The study ran its PCR with 60 Vbeta and 13 Jbeta primers. Using immunoSEQ multiplex PCR, the repertoire was profiled, and TCRdb retains in-frame clones only, with some absent. The table has 95,000 to 100,000 clones, approximately 76% seen once; the top ten hold roughly 20%. The material sequenced was PBMCs. The chain joins TRBV7-9 to TRBJ2-1, with 10 bases that match TRBD2. This sequence originates from a woman aged 55-70 years in good health and CMV-seropositive. The CDR3 DNA is TGTGCCAGCAGCCTCCACGGGACTAGCGTATCCAATGAGCAGTTCTTC. Its protein is CASSLHGTSVSNEQFF.